The clone carrying this TCR beta chain was detected a few times. Its antigen is undetermined. All gene names here are mouse names. The CDR3 extends 4 residues past the end of the read, so its final part is completed from the germline J gene. Per the germline V gene, CDR1 is LGHNA and CDR2 is YNLKQL (reference sequence). The J segment lost 0 bases and the V segment lost 4 bases, leaving 5 bases of the junction unmatched. CDR3 length: 16 residues. Following extraction, RNA underwent reverse transcription to cDNA, which served as the sequencing template. Method: immunoSEQ multiplex PCR; TCRdb's copy keeps in-frame clones and lacks some. Singletons are absent from the sample, which has under 350,000 clones. The pooled cutaneous lymph node cells were sorted using several markers (CD4, CD8alpha, NKG2D, NKG2ACE and others). The entry originates in a study of CD8+ T cells in alopecia areata. Background on the study: Donors of skin were C3H/HeJ mice aged roughly 6-13 months with spontaneous alopecia, and recipients were approximately 6-10-week-old female C3H/HeJ mice. Notes on the study in general: The study found higher clonality in lesional than normal scalp, especially in alopecia totalis/universalis. In patients, TCRs were shared less clearly than in mice, and HLA may possibly be involved.

Sequencing was done on a sample of CD4+ T cells sorted from a lymph node. This chain joins TRBV5 and TRBJ2-2; 7 nucleotides match TRBD1. The sequence was obtained from a C3H/HeJ mouse with alopecia areata. For this strain, the MHC haplotype corresponds to H2-k. The CDR3 spells CASSPPTGPNTGQLYF. CDR3 DNA, as far as it was read: TGTGCCAGCAGCCCTCCGACAGGGCCAAACACCGGG.